This T cell receptor (beta chain) was sequenced during a study of T cell responses to AZD1222 COVID-19 vaccine. Points on this clone: What it recognizes is unknown.

Study-level findings and limits: Donors were chiefly white British, with a greater number of females, and clonal diversity was perhaps underestimated. Reports say nearly half of spike-specific TCRs go after unmutated variant regions. Seropositive AZD1222 recipients at baseline numbered only 5 or 6.

Germline CDR1 and CDR2: MNHEY and SVGEGT. Losses at the gene ends were 5 bases for V and 0 bases for J; bases not matched to a gene: 8. The CDR3 runs 17 residues. Some clones are missing from TCRdb's copy, which holds only in-frame ones; the method was immunoSEQ multiplex PCR. Found here are 150,000 to 200,000 clones, roughly 92% of them singletons; the top ten hold roughly 1.2%. Specimen: peripheral blood, collected 28 days after the second AZD1222 dose. The genes are TRBV6-2 or TRBV6-3 and TRBJ2-1; 9 bases are a match to TRBD2. This TCR was recovered from an adult who received the AZD1222 COVID-19 vaccine. The CDR3 nucleotides are TGTGCCAGCAGTACCCCTCTAGCGGGGAGCTCCTACAATGAGCAGTTCTTC. Translating gives CASSTPLAGSSYNEQFF.